This entry is about one T cell receptor (beta chain). This entry is derived from a study of technical replicates of blood from a few donors. The germline gives CDR1 SGHNT, CDR2 YYREEE (reference sequence). Trimming took 4 bases from V and 4 from J, leaving 11 bases between them. CDR3 size: 14 residues. TCRdb's copy holds only in-frame clones and misses some; the assay was immunoSEQ multiplex PCR. The repertoire holds 80,000 or so clones, 95% to 98% seen once, with approximately 0.2% in the top ten. The chain couples TRBV5-4 to TRBJ2-2; weak D call: TRBD1 (6 bases). The specimen sequenced was T cells isolated from PBMCs. This receptor was obtained from a human donor in good health. CDR3 sequence (DNA): TGTGCCAGCAGCCTTAAGGACAGCACCGGGGAGCTGTTTTTT. Protein sequence: CASSLKDSTGELFF.